This T cell receptor beta chain is drawn from a study of T-cell memory formation after mild COVID-19. The study, taken as a whole, reports: Prior to infection, memory already included some responding clones, suggesting cross-reactive memory joined.

TCRdb recomputed calls from the 5' RACE reads with MiXCR, one row per CDR3 protein. In the table there are 85,000 to 130,000 distinct CDR3 sequences, over 15% of which are singletons. Comment on this clonotype: Its antigen is unknown. Mismatch with germline at one junction end may stem from a read error.

This CDR3 comprises 15 residues. The source material was PBMCs or a T cell subset sorted from them (not recorded which). The sequence was collected from an adult woman who had mild COVID-19 (a few samples of this study predate the infection). Cell type and time point are not known. The rearrangement uses TRBV12-3 or TRBV12-4 and TRBJ1-1; D perhaps matches TRBD1 (5 bases). The DNA for the CDR3 is TGTGCCAGCAGTTCTTACCCCGGGACGAACACTGAAGATTTCTTT. This encodes CASSSYPGTNTEDFF.